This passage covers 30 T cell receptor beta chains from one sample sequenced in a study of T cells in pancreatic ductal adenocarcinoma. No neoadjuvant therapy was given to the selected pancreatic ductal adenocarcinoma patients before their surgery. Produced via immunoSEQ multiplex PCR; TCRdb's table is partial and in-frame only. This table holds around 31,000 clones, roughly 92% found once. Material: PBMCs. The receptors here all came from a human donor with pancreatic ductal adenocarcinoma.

The CDR3 sequence: CASSRSGRRYNEQFF. CDR3 DNA sequence: TGTGCCAGCAGTCGGAGCGGGAGGCGCTACAATGAGCAGTTCTTC. This chain joins TRBV14 and TRBJ2-1; 9 positions match TRBD2. V lost 6 bases and J lost 3; bases outside the gene matches: 6. From germline, CDR1 is SGHDN and CDR2 FVKESK. The CDR3 runs 15 residues.

The CDR3 nucleotides are TGTGCCAGCAGCGTAGGCACAATGGGAACCGGGGAGCTGTTTTTT. It is translated as CASSVGTMGTGELFF. The gene calls are TRBV9 and TRBJ2-2; D not resolved. The V end was cut by 0 bases, the J end by 5 bases, with 11 bases between. Germline CDR1 is SGDLS and CDR2 is YYNGEE. There are 15 residues in the CDR3.

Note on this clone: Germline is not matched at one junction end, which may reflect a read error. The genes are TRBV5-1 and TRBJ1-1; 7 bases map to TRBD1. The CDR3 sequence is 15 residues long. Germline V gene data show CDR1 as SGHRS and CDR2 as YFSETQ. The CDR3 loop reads CASSLEGQTNAEAFF. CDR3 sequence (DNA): TGCGCCAGCAGCTTGGAGGGACAGACGAACGCTGAAGCTTTCTTT.

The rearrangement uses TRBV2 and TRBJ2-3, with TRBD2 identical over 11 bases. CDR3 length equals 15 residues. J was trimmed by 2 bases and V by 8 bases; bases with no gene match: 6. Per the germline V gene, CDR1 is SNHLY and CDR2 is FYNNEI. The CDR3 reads CASVGTSGYTDTQYF. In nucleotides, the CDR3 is TGTGCCAGCGTGGGGACTAGCGGTTACACAGATACGCAGTATTTT.

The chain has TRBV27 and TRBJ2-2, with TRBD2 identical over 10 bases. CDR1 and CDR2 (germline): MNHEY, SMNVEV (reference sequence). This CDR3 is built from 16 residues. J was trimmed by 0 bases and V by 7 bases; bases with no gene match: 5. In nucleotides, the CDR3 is TGTGCCAGCATCAATAGCGGGAGGTCGAACACCGGGGAGCTGTTTTTT. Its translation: CASINSGRSNTGELFF.

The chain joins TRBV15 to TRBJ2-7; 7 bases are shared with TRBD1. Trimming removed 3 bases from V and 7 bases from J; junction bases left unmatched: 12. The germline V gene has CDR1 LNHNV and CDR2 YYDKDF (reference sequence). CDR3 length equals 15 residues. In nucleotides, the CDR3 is TGTGCCACCAGCAGGGATCCGGGACAGCAAGGAGAGCAGTACTTC. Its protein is CATSRDPGQQGEQYF.

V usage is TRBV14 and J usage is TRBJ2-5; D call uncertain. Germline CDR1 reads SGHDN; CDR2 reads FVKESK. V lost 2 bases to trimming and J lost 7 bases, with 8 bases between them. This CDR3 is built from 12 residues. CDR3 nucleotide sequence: TGTGCCAGCAGCCAACTCACCGGGACCCAGTACTTC. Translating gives CASSQLTGTQYF.

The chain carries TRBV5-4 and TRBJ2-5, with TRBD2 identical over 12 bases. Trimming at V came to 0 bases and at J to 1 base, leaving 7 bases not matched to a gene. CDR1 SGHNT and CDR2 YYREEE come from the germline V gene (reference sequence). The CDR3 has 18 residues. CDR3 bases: TGTGCCAGCAGCTTGGGTCGCTCTAGCGGGAGGGCCCAAGAGACCCAGTACTTC. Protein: CASSLGRSSGRAQETQYF.

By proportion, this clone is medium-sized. Here the CDR3 DNA reads TGTGCCAGCAGTCCGCTCGCGAGCTCCTACAATGAGCAGTTCTTC. Its translation is CASSPLASSYNEQFF. This rearrangement joins TRBV6-5 to TRBJ2-1, with D hard to call. Germline CDR1 is MNHEY and CDR2 is SVGAGI. The germline V and J ends were trimmed by 5 bases and 0 bases, with 11 bases remaining between them. The CDR3 covers 15 residues.

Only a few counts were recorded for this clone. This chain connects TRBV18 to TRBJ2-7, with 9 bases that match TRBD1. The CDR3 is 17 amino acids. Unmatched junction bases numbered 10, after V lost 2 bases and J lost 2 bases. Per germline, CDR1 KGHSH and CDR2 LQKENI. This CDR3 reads CASSPGGDRAPPYEQYF. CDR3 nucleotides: TGTGCCAGCTCACCAGGGGGGGACAGGGCCCCACCCTACGAGCAGTACTTC.

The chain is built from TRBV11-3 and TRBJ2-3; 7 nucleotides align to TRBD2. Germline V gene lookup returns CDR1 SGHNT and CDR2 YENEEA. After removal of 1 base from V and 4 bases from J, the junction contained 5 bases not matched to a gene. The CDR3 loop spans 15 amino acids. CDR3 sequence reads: CASSLGGGRSDTQYF. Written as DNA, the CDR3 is TGTGCCAGCAGCTTAGGAGGCGGGAGATCAGATACGCAGTATTTT.

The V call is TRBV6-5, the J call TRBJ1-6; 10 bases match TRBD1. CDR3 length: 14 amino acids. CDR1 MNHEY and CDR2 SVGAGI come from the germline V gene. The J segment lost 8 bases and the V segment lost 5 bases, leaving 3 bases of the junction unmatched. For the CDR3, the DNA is TGTGCCAGCAGTCGGACAGGGGGGGATTCACCCCTCCACTTT. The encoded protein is CASSRTGGDSPLHF.

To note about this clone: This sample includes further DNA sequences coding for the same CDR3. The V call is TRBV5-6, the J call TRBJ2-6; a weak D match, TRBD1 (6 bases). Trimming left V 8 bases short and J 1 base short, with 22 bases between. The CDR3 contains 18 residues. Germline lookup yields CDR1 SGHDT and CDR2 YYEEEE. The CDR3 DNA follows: TGTGCCAGTAGTCCCCTCCCCGGACAGTTATCTGGGGCCAACGTCCTGACTTTC. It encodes CASSPLPGQLSGANVLTF.

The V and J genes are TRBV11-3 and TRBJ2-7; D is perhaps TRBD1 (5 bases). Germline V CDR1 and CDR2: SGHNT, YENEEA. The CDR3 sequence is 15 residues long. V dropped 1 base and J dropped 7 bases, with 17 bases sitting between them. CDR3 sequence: CASSLVDSDIGEQYF. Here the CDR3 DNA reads TGTGCCAGCAGCTTAGTGGATTCGGACATCGGAGAGCAGTACTTC.

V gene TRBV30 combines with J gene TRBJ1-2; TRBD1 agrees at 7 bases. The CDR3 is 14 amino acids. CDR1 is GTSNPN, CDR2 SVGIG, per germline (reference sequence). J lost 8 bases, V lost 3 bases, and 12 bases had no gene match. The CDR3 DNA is TGTGCCTGGAGCGCGGGGACAGTTCGTTCCGGCTACACCTTC. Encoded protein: CAWSAGTVRSGYTF.

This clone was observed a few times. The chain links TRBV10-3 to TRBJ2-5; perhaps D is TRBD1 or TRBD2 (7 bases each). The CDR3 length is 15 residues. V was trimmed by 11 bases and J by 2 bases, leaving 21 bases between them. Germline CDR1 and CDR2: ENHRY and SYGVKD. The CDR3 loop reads CAAHHQGGAQETQYF. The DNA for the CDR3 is TGTGCCGCCCACCATCAGGGGGGGGCTCAAGAGACCCAGTACTTC.

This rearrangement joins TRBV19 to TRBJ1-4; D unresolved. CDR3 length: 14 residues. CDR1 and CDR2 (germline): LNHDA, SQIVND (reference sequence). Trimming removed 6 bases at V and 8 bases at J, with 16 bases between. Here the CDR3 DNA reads TGTGCCAGTAGCCCGGGCCCGCCGTCGGAAAAACTGTTTTTT. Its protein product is CASSPGPPSEKLFF.

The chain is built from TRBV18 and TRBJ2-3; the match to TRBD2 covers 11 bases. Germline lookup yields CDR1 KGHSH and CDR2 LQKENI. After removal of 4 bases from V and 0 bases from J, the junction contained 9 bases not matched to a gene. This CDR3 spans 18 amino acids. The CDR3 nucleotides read TGTGCCAGCTCACAACTGGGGACTAGCGGAACTAGCACAGATACGCAGTATTTT. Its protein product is CASSQLGTSGTSTDTQYF.

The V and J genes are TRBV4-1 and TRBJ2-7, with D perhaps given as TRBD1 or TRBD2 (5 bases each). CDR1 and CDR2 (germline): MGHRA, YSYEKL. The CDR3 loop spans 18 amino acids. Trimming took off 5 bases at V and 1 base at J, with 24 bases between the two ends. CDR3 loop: CASSISYSGGEGSYEQYF. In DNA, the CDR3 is TGCGCCAGCAGCATCTCATACTCTGGGGGAGAGGGGTCCTACGAGCAGTACTTC.

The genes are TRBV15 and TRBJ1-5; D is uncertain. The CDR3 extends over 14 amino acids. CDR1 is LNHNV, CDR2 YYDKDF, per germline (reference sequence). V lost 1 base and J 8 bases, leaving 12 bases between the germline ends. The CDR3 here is CATSRAEGPEPQHF. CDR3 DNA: TGTGCCACCAGCAGAGCCGAGGGCCCCGAGCCCCAGCATTTT. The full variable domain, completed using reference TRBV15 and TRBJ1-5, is DAMVIQNPRYQVTQFGKPVTLSCSQTLNHNVMYWYQQKSSQAPKLLFHYYDKDFNNEADTPDNFQSRRPNTSFCFLDIRSPGLGDTAMYLCATSRAEGPEPQHFGDGTRLSIL.

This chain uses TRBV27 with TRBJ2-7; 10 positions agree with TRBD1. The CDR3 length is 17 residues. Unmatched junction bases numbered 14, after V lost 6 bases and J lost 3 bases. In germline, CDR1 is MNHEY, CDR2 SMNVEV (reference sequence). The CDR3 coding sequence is TGTGCCAGCAGAGGGTCGGGACAGGGGAAAATTGACTACGAGCAGTACTTC. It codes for CASRGSGQGKIDYEQYF.

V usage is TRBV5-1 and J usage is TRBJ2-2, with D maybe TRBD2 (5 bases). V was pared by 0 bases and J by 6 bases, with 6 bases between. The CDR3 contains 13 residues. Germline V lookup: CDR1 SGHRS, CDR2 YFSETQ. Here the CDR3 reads CASSLDSAGELFF. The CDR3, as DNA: TGCGCCAGCAGCTTGGATAGCGCCGGGGAGCTGTTTTTT.

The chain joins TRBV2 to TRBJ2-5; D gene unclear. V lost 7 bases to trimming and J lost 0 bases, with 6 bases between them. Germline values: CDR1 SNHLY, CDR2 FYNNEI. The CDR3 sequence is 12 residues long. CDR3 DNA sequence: TGTGCCAGCACCAAGTACCAAGAGACCCAGTACTTC. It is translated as CASTKYQETQYF.

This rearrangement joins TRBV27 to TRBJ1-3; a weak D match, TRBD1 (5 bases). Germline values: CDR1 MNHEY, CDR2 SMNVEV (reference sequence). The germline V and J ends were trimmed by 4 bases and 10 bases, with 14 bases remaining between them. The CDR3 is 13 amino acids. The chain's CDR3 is CASSSRRGQTIYF. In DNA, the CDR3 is TGTGCCAGCAGTTCCCGACGGGGCCAAACCATATATTTT.

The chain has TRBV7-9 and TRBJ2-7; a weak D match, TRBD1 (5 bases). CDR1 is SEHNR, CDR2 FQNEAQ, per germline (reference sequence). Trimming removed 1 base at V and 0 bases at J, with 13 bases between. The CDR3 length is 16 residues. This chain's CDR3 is CASSLGVGLSSYEQYF. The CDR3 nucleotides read TGTGCCAGCAGCTTAGGAGTGGGGCTAAGCTCCTACGAGCAGTACTTC.

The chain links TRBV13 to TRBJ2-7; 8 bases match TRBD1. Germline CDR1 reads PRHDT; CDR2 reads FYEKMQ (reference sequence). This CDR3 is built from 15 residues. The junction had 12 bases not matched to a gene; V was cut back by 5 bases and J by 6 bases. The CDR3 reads CASSRRRVRGLEQYF. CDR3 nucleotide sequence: TGTGCCAGCAGCCGCCGCCGCGTCAGGGGGCTCGAGCAGTACTTC.

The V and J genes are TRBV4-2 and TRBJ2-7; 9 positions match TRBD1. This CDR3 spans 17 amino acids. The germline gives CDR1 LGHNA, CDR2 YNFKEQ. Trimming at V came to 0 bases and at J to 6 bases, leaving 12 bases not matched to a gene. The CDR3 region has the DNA TGTGCCAGCAGCCAAGAAAGTGCGGGACAGGGCTTCTCCGAGCAGTACTTC. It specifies CASSQESAGQGFSEQYF.

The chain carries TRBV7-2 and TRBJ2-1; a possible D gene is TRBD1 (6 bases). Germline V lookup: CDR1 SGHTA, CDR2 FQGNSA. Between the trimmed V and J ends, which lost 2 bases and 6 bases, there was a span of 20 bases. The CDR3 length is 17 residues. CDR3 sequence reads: CASSLQGRQVGVNEQFF. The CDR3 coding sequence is TGTGCCAGCAGCTTACAGGGCCGACAGGTAGGGGTCAATGAGCAGTTCTTC.

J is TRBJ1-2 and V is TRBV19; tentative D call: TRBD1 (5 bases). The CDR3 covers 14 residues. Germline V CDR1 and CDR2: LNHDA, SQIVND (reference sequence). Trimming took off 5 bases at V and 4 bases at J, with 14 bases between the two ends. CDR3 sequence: CASSPGTLFYGYTF. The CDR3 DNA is TGTGCCAGTAGTCCGGGGACCCTTTTCTATGGCTACACCTTC.

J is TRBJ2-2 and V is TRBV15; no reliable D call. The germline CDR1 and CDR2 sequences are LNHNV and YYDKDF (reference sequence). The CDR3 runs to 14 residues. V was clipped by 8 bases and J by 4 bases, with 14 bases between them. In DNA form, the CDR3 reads TGTGCCACCCGGGCGGACGTGATCACCGGGGAGCTGTTTTTT. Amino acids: CATRADVITGELFF.